This T cell receptor beta chain was documented in a study of blood T cell repertoires in COVID-19. About the research overall: The samples span acute and convalescent COVID-19 from the United States, Italy and Spain.

The CDR3 spans 17 residues. V lost 4 bases, J lost 4 bases, and 5 bases stayed unmatched. Germline-derived CDR1 and CDR2 are SGHTA and FQGTGA. Assay used: immunoSEQ multiplex PCR; TCRdb lists only in-frame clones, some missing. Among approximately 300,000 clones listed, under 90% were seen once. The origin of this receptor is a man in his fifties or sixties who had recovered from COVID-19. The chain is built from TRBV7-3 and TRBJ2-6; 12 bases agree with TRBD1. What was sequenced was PBMCs or T cells enriched from blood (not recorded which). The CDR3 here is CASSSGQGAYGANVLTF. CDR3 bases: TGTGCCAGCAGCTCGGGACAGGGGGCGTACGGGGCCAACGTCCTGACTTTC.